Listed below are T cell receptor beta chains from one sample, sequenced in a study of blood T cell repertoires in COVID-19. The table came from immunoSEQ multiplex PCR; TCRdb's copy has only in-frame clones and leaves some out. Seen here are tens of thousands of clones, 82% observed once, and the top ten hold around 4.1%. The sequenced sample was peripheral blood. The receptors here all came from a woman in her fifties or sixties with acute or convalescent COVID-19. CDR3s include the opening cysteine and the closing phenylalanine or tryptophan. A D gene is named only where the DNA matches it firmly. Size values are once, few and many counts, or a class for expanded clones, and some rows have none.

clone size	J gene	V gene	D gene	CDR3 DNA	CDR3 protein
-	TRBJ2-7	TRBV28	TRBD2	TGTGCCAGCAGTTTATCTGGGGGGGGGACCTACGAGCAGTACTTC	CASSLSGGGTYEQYF
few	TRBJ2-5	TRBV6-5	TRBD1	TGTGCCAGCAGTTACAGCCGACCAGGGGGCGGCGAGACCCAGTACTTC	CASSYSRPGGGETQYF
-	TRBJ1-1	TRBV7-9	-	TGTGCCAGCAGCTCCGCGGGGCGAACAGAAGCTTTCTTT	CASSSAGRTEAFF
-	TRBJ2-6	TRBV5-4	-	TGTGCCAGCAGCTTGGCACAGGGTGGGAACTCTGGGGCCAACGTCCTGACTTTC	CASSLAQGGNSGANVLTF
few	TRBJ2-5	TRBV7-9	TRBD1	TGTGCCAGCAGCGCAACCGGGACAGGGGGCTTTGAGACCCAGTACTTC	CASSATGTGGFETQYF
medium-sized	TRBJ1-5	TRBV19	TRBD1	TGTGCCAGCCAGGGGGCAGGAAGCTATAGCAATCAGCCCCAGCATTTT	CASQGAGSYSNQPQHF
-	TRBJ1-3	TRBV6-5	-	TGTGCCAGCAGTTACTCGAAAGGACTCGGAAACACCATATATTTT	CASSYSKGLGNTIYF
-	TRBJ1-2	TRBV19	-	TGTGCCAGTAGTATCGAGATCAGCTACACCTTC	CASSIEISYTF
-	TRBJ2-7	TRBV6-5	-	TGTGCCAGCACCTTGAGCTCCTACGAGCAGTACTTC	CASTLSSYEQYF
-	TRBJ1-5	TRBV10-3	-	TGTGCCATCAGCCCCCACAGCGGGAATCAGCCCCAGCATTTT	CAISPHSGNQPQHF
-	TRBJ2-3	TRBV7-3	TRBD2	TGTGCCAGCAATTTAGCGGGAGGTCCAGATACGCAGTATTTT	CASNLAGGPDTQYF
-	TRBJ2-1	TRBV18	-	TGTGCCAGCTCACCGAGTGCACTAGGGTACAATGAGCAGTTCTTC	CASSPSALGYNEQFF
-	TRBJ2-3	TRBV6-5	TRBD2	TGTGCCAGCAGAAGTAGCGGGATTGATACGCAGTATTTT	CASRSSGIDTQYF
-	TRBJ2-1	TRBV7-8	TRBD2	TGTGCCAGCATCAAGGGGGGGACTAGTGAGCAGTTCTTC	CASIKGGTSEQFF
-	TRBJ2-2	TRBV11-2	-	TGTGCCAGCAGCTTCCGGCGGGGACAGCCCGATAAGACCGGGGAGCTGTTTTTT	CASSFRRGQPDKTGELFF
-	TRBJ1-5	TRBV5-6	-	TGTGCCAGCAGCTTGAGACAGGTTAGCAATCAGCCCCAGCATTTT	CASSLRQVSNQPQHF
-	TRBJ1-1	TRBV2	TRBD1	TGTGCCAGCAGTGACAGGGCAGGGGGCACTGAAGCTTTCTTT	CASSDRAGGTEAFF
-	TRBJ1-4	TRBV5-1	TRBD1	TGCGCCAGCAGCGGGACAGGGTATGAAAAACTGTTTTTT	CASSGTGYEKLFF
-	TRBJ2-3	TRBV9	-	TGTGCCAGCAGCGTAGACTTTAGCACAGATACGCAGTATTTT	CASSVDFSTDTQYF
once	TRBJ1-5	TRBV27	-	TGTGCCAGCAGTTTAGACCACAGTAGCAATCAGCCCCAGCATTTT	CASSLDHSSNQPQHF
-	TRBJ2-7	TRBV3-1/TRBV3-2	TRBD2	TGTGCCAGCAGCCAAGAACCGTCTAGCGGCTCCTACGAGCAGTACTTC	CASSQEPSSGSYEQYF
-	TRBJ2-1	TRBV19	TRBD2	TGTGCCAGTAGTTGGTTCGGACTAGCGGTAGGGAATGAGCAGTTCTTC	CASSWFGLAVGNEQFF
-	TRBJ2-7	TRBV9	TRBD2	TGTGCCAGCAGCGTAGGGGCTAGCGGGCGGTACGAGCAGTACTTC	CASSVGASGRYEQYF
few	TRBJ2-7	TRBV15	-	TGTGCCACCAGCAGAGATCAAGGGACAATCAGTTACGAGCAGTACTTC	CATSRDQGTISYEQYF
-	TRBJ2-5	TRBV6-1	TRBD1	TGTGCCAGCAGTGACCCGGACAGGGAAGAGACCCAGTACTTC	CASSDPDREETQYF
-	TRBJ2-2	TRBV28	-	TGTGCCAGCAGTTTATCATGGGGGCAACTTCCTGGTGGCGGGGAGCTGTTTTTT	CASSLSWGQLPGGGELFF
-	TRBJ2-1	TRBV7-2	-	TGTGCCAGCAGTACAGGGAGCTCCTACAATGAGCAGTTCTTC	CASSTGSSYNEQFF
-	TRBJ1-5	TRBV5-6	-	TGTGCCAGCAGCTCAGGAGGCCCGCTTTTTCAGCCCCAGCATTTT	CASSSGGPLFQPQHF
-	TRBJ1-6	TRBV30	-	TGTGCCTGGAGTGTAGGGGGGGAGAATTCACCCCTCCACTTT	CAWSVGGENSPLHF
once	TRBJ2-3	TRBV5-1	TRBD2	TGCGCCAGCAGCTTGATAGCGGGGGGTAGCACAGATACGCAGTATTTT	CASSLIAGGSTDTQYF
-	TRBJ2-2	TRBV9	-	TGTGCCAGCAGTCGGGCAGGGGGGACCGGGGAGCTGTTTTTT	CASSRAGGTGELFF
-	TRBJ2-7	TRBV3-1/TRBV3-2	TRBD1	TGTGCCAGCAGCCTTAGACAGGGGATTTACGAGCAGTACTTC	CASSLRQGIYEQYF
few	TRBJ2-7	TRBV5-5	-	TGTGCCAGCAGCTTAACAGGGACGACCTACGAGCAGTACTTC	CASSLTGTTYEQYF
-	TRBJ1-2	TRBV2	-	TGTGCCAGCAGGGAACCAGTTAACTATGGCTACACCTTC	CASREPVNYGYTF
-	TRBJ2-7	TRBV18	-	TGTGCCAGCTCACCAGGACTTAATTCCTACGAGCAGTACTTC	CASSPGLNSYEQYF
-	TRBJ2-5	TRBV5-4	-	TGTGCCAGCAGCTTTCTAGAGCAAGAGACCCAGTACTTC	CASSFLEQETQYF
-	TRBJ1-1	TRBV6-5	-	TGTGCCAGTCGATTACTAGTGCTTTTGAACACTGAAGCTTTCTTT	CASRLLVLLNTEAFF
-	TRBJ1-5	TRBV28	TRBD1	TGTGCCAGCAGTACAGGGGGCAGCAATCAGCCCCAGCATTTT	CASSTGGSNQPQHF
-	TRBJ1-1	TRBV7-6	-	TGTGCCAGCAGCCCACAAATTTCTACAGGGATCAACACTGAAGCTTTCTTT	CASSPQISTGINTEAFF
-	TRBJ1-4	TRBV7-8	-	TGTGCCAGCAGCTTAGCGGGGCGGAGAAATGAAAAACTGTTTTTT	CASSLAGRRNEKLFF
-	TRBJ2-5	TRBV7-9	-	TGTGCCAGCAGCTCAGGGGCGCGGGAGACCCAGTACTTC	CASSSGARETQYF